The 21 T cell receptor beta chains below all came from one sample that was sequenced in a study of blood T cells in healthy people across ages. Together with a sample-barcoded 5' primer, a J-beta primer mix was included in a second PCR lasting about 7 to 12 cycles. TCRdb fed the 5' RACE reads into MiXCR, producing one record per CDR3 protein. The sample records over 1.5 million distinct CDR3 sequences, about 50% being singletons. The sequencing input was blood. The receptors derive from a woman aged 40 to 50 in good health.

This clonotype was recorded once. This chain joins TRBV15 and TRBJ2-2; D may be TRBD2 (6 bases). Germline assignment: CDR1 LNHNV and CDR2 YYDKDF (reference sequence). Between the trimmed V and J ends, which lost 5 bases and 4 bases, there was a span of 11 bases. The CDR3 is 14 residues long. CDR3 sequence (DNA): TGTGCCACCAGCCGCGGGGCTGGCACCGGGGAGCTGTTTTTT. Residues: CATSRGAGTGELFF.

As for this clonotype: Compared with germline, one end of the junction differs, possibly owing to a read error. This chain uses TRBV29-1 with TRBJ2-4; a possible D gene is TRBD2 (5 bases). Per germline, CDR1 SQVTM and CDR2 ANQGSEA. This CDR3 has 13 amino acids. The CDR3 loop reads CTVEEGPGNIQYF. The CDR3 DNA is TGCACCGTTGAAGAGGGTCCCGGAAACATTCAGTACTTC.

Points on this clonotype: The junction departs from germline at one end; a sequencing error may be responsible. The gene calls are TRBV6-2 or TRBV6-3 and TRBJ2-1, with TRBD2 identical over 8 bases. CDR1 is MNHEY and CDR2 is SVGEGT in the germline V gene. The CDR3 has 15 amino acids. The CDR3 here is CTSSYPGLASDEQFF. CDR3 nucleotides: TGTACCAGCAGTTACCCTGGACTAGCCTCCGATGAGCAGTTCTTC.

This rearrangement joins TRBV6-5 to TRBJ2-5; 9 positions agree with TRBD1. In germline, CDR1 is MNHEY, CDR2 SVGAGI. The CDR3 has 14 amino acids. The V gene end was trimmed by 5 bases and the J gene end by 6 bases; junction bases not matched to a gene: 7. CDR3 loop: CASSVQGATKTQYF. The CDR3 bases are TGTGCCAGCAGTGTACAGGGGGCCACGAAGACCCAGTACTTC.

This sequence joins TRBV20-1 and TRBJ2-5, with 9 bases identical to TRBD1. The CDR3 extends over 14 amino acids. Per germline, CDR1 DFQATT and CDR2 SNEGSKA (reference sequence). The junction had 13 bases not matched to a gene; V was cut back by 3 bases and J by 11 bases. CDR3 in amino acids: CSASPDRGRGEQYF. In nucleotides, the CDR3 is TGCAGTGCTAGTCCGGACAGGGGTAGGGGAGAGCAGTACTTC.

The chain couples TRBV18 to TRBJ1-5; TRBD1 might be the D (5 bases). The CDR3 runs 12 residues. CDR1 is KGHSH, CDR2 LQKENI, per germline. Trimming removed 4 bases at V and 15 bases at J, with 16 bases between. The CDR3 bases are TGTGCCAGCTCACAACGGGAGGGGCTTTGGCATTTT. This sequence encodes CASSQREGLWHF.

This rearrangement joins TRBV10-3 to TRBJ2-3; 10 nucleotides match TRBD1. The V gene's germline CDR1 is ENHRY and CDR2 SYGVKD. CDR3 length: 16 residues. Trimming removed 6 bases from V and 4 bases from J; junction bases left unmatched: 10. In DNA, the CDR3 is TGTGCCATCAGCGGGACAGGGGCAGATAGCGCAGATACGCAGTATTTT. It codes for CAISGTGADSADTQYF.

V gene TRBV5-1 combines with J gene TRBJ2-1; TRBD2 agrees at 14 bases. Germline loops: CDR1 SGHRS, CDR2 YFSETQ. Trimming at V came to 3 bases and at J to 7 bases, leaving 6 bases not matched to a gene. There are 16 residues in the CDR3. CDR3 coding DNA: TGCGCCAGCAGCTCGAAGACTAGCGGGGGGGTAAATGAGCAGTTCTTC. Its protein is CASSSKTSGGVNEQFF.

Only a few counts were recorded for this clonotype. The V gene is TRBV6-5, the J gene TRBJ2-5, with D possibly matching TRBD1 (5 bases). Trimming removed 0 bases at V and 2 bases at J, with 10 bases between. Looked up from germline, CDR1 is MNHEY and CDR2 is SVGAGI. The CDR3 is made up of 15 amino acids. This CDR3 reads CASSYSDSPQETQYF. Here the CDR3 DNA reads TGTGCCAGCAGTTACTCCGACAGTCCGCAAGAGACCCAGTACTTC.

This clonotype was seen a handful of times. This chain uses TRBV5-6 with TRBJ1-6; D not resolved. Germline V gives CDR1 SGHDT, CDR2 YYEEEE. V shed 1 base and J shed 0 bases, with 11 bases lying between them. This CDR3 has 17 residues. The CDR3 reads CASSLIAGSSYNSPLHF. The DNA of the CDR3 is TGTGCCAGCAGCTTGATTGCCGGGAGCTCCTATAATTCACCCCTCCACTTT. Variable domain in full (rest from reference TRBV5-6 and TRBJ1-6): DAGVTQSPTHLIKTRGQQVTLRCSPKSGHDTVSWYQQALGQGPQFIFQYYEEEERQRGNFPDRFSGHQFPNYSSELNVNALLLGDSALYLCASSLIAGSSYNSPLHFGNGTRLTVT.

The CDR3: CASRPSDSNYGYTF. CDR3 coding DNA: TGTGCCAGCAGACCCTCAGACAGTAACTATGGCTACACCTTC. V and J are TRBV28 and TRBJ1-2; maybe TRBD1 (5 bases). Trimming left V 6 bases short and J 1 base short, with 12 bases between. Per the germline V gene, CDR1 is MDHEN and CDR2 is SYDVKM. The CDR3 contains 14 residues.

This CDR3 is CVWGQGRNNSPLHF. As DNA, the CDR3 is TGCGTGTGGGGGCAGGGCCGTAATAATTCACCCCTCCACTTT. J is TRBJ1-6 and V is TRBV20-1; TRBD1 is a possible D gene (6 bases). This CDR3 comprises 14 residues. The germline CDR1 and CDR2 sequences are DFQATT and SNEGSKA (reference sequence).

This chain uses TRBV5-6 with TRBJ1-2; D remains unclear. This CDR3 is 18 amino acids long. V lost 3 bases to trimming and J lost 0 bases, with 21 bases between them. Germline V gene sequence: CDR1 SGHDT, CDR2 YYEEEE. This chain's CDR3 is CASSSSLRGARANYGYTF. CDR3 nucleotides: TGTGCCAGCAGCTCCAGCCTACGAGGTGCCCGAGCTAACTATGGCTACACCTTC.

A word on this clonotype: Germline and junction disagree at one end, which may indicate a read error. This chain joins TRBV27 and TRBJ2-6; TRBD1 is a possible D gene (5 bases). The CDR3 loop spans 14 amino acids. The V gene's germline CDR1 is MNHEY and CDR2 SMNVEV (reference sequence). The CDR3 DNA reads TGTGCCAGCAGTTTTAGATCTGGGGCCAACGTCCCGACTTTC. Translation gives CASSFRSGANVPTF.

This clonotype has a handful of counts. V gene TRBV5-1 combines with J gene TRBJ2-7; 7 nucleotides line up with TRBD1. The CDR3 covers 13 residues. Germline trimming cut 4 bases from V and 4 bases from J; bases unmatched to any gene: 5. Germline V gives CDR1 SGHRS, CDR2 YFSETQ. Here the CDR3 DNA reads TGCGCCAGCAGCCACGGACAGGAGTACGAGCAGTACTTC. Protein sequence: CASSHGQEYEQYF.

This clonotype was seen only a few times. This sequence joins TRBV6-5 and TRBJ2-5; D is unresolved. The J call could be wrong; TRBJ2-7 is a better fit for the DNA end. The germline V gene has CDR1 MNHEY and CDR2 SVGAGI. This CDR3 region has 16 residues. Written as DNA, the CDR3 is TGTGCCAGCAGTTACACGTTCGGACCCTGGTCAGACGAGCAGTACTTC. This translates into CASSYTFGPWSDEQYF.

DNA of the CDR3: TGTGCCAGCAGTTATAAGGGGCCTGGGGCCAACGTCCTGACTTTC. Protein: CASSYKGPGANVLTF. The V gene is TRBV6-5, the J gene TRBJ2-6; D is perhaps TRBD1 (5 bases). This CDR3 region has 15 residues. Trimming took 3 bases from V and 2 from J, leaving 8 bases between them. CDR1 is MNHEY and CDR2 is SVGAGI in the germline V gene.

Concerning this clonotype itself: Germline is not matched at one junction end, which may reflect a read error. The CDR3 is CASSLLVEKLFF. In nucleotides, the CDR3 is TGCGCCAGCAGTTTATTGGTTGAAAAACTGTTTTTT. The rearrangement links TRBV28 to TRBJ1-4; no clear D gene. CDR3 length equals 12 residues. Germline-derived CDR1 and CDR2 are MDHEN and SYDVKM.

The chain links TRBV7-6 to TRBJ1-2, with D hard to call. CDR1 and CDR2 from the germline V gene are SGHVS and FNYEAQ. V gave up 6 bases and J gave up 7 bases, with 21 bases separating them. The CDR3 sequence is 15 residues long. In nucleotides, the CDR3 is TGTGCCAGCAGTTATAACGAAGGACTCCTCTTTGGCTACACCTTC. Protein product: CASSYNEGLLFGYTF.

This rearrangement joins TRBV20-1 to TRBJ1-1; D is unresolved. V lost 2 bases to trimming and J lost 6 bases, with 7 bases between them. The CDR3 has 11 amino acids. Looked up from germline, CDR1 is DFQATT and CDR2 is SNEGSKA (reference sequence). This chain's CDR3 is CSARRRPEAFF. The CDR3 DNA follows: TGCAGTGCTAGAAGGAGACCTGAAGCTTTCTTT.

V usage is TRBV28 and J usage is TRBJ1-6, with a tentative D call TRBD1 (6 bases). Per germline, CDR1 MDHEN and CDR2 SYDVKM. Trimming took 6 bases from V and 6 from J, leaving 18 bases between them. CDR3 size: 16 residues. Here the CDR3 reads CASRPPQGMGNSPLHF. The CDR3 DNA reads as TGTGCCAGCAGACCACCACAGGGTATGGGTAATTCACCCCTCCACTTT. Full variable domain (missing parts from reference TRBV28 and TRBJ1-6): DVKVTQSSRYLVKRTGEKVFLECVQDMDHENMFWYRQDPGLGLRLIYFSYDVKMKEKGDIPEGYSVSREKKERFSLILESASTNQTSMYLCASRPPQGMGNSPLHFGNGTRLTVT.